The present entry profiles one TCR beta chain with its context. Its specificity is unknown. These data belong to a study of T-cell memory formation after mild COVID-19. General observations from the study: Researchers could not confirm that second-wave clones peaking on day 37 targeted SARS-CoV-2. Shrinking CD4+ clones resided mostly in CM and EM, and CD8+ ones in EMRA. In pre-infection memory, a portion of responding clones appeared, which suggested that cross-reactive memory joined.

The TCR alpha and TCR beta cDNA libraries, bearing sample barcodes and UMIs, were generated by 5'RACE using constant-segment primers. MiXCR, applied by TCRdb to the 5' RACE reads, yields one record per CDR3 protein. The sample shows about 320,000 distinct CDR3 sequences, 13% to 15% of them seen only once. Germline values: CDR1 ENHRY, CDR2 SYGVKD. The ends were cut back, 7 bases at V and 0 bases at J, with 9 bases in the middle. The CDR3 loop spans 14 amino acids. This rearrangement joins TRBV10-3 to TRBJ2-2; D uncertain. The sequence came from a man between 18 and 29 years old who had mild COVID-19 (a few samples of this study predate the infection). Cell type and time point are not known. Sequencing was performed on PBMCs or a T cell subset sorted from them (not recorded which). In DNA form, the CDR3 reads TGTGCCATCACCTACCACGCGAACACCGGGGAGCTGTTTTTT. Its translation: CAITYHANTGELFF.